A single sample is the source of the 22 T cell receptor beta chains below, sequenced in a study of T cell responses to AZD1222 COVID-19 vaccine. Clones were read by immunoSEQ multiplex PCR, and TCRdb kept only the in-frame ones, dropping some. The repertoire holds 150,000 to 200,000 clones, with around 94% as singletons. Sequencing was performed on peripheral blood, taken on day 0 of AZD1222 vaccination. All receptors come from an adult in good health.

The CDR3 reads CASTPGIPWGYTF. In DNA, the CDR3 is TGTGCCAGCACTCCTGGGATACCCTGGGGCTACACCTTC. V gene TRBV28 combines with J gene TRBJ1-2, with D unclear. The CDR3 length is 13 residues. The ends were cut back, 7 bases at V and 8 bases at J, with 17 bases in the middle. Germline CDR1 is MDHEN and CDR2 is SYDVKM.

This chain joins TRBV5-1 and TRBJ2-1; 13 nucleotides agree with TRBD2. Germline V gene data show CDR1 as SGHRS and CDR2 as YFSETQ. V lost 4 bases, J lost 6 bases, and 4 bases stayed unmatched. CDR3 length: 15 residues. The CDR3 is CASSDGTSGINEQFF. The CDR3 DNA reads as TGCGCCAGCAGCGACGGGACTAGCGGGATCAATGAGCAGTTCTTC.

The rearrangement links TRBV9 to TRBJ1-4; 7 bases are shared with TRBD1. In germline, CDR1 is SGDLS, CDR2 YYNGEE. The CDR3 has 19 amino acids. After removal of 4 bases from V and 7 bases from J, the junction contained 22 bases not matched to a gene. CDR3 coding DNA: TGTGCCAGCAGCCCCTACCGGCCGGGGACCCAGGGGGACCTTGAAAAACTGTTTTTT. It is translated as CASSPYRPGTQGDLEKLFF.

This chain uses TRBV19 with TRBJ1-1; D possibly corresponds to TRBD1 (6 bases). The CDR3 sequence is 16 residues long. Germline CDR1 reads LNHDA; CDR2 reads SQIVND (reference sequence). V shed 5 bases and J shed 0 bases, with 16 bases lying between them. The CDR3 spells CASSFNGGHLNTEAFF. The CDR3 coding sequence is TGTGCCAGTAGTTTCAATGGGGGACACTTGAACACTGAAGCTTTCTTT.

This clone has only one observation. The gene calls are TRBV2 and TRBJ1-5; the D gene is possibly TRBD1 (6 bases). Germline V gene lookup returns CDR1 SNHLY and CDR2 FYNNEI. V lost 6 bases, J lost 3 bases, and 9 bases lay in between. The CDR3 has 13 residues. CDR3 nucleotides: TGTGCCAGCAGCCGGGACACCAATCAGCCCCAGCATTTT. Protein: CASSRDTNQPQHF.

This chain uses TRBV10-1 with TRBJ2-3; weak D call: TRBD2 (6 bases). V lost 1 base to trimming and J lost 1 base, with 12 bases between them. CDR1 and CDR2 from the germline V gene are WNHNN and SYGVQD (reference sequence). The CDR3 spans 16 residues. CDR3 residues: CASSEYRGAGTDTQYF. The CDR3 DNA reads as TGCGCCAGCAGTGAGTATCGCGGGGCCGGCACAGATACGCAGTATTTT.

This chain joins TRBV4-1 and TRBJ2-1; D unclear. The CDR3 sequence is 15 residues long. Trimming cost V 0 bases and J 3 bases, with 9 bases left between them. Germline values: CDR1 MGHRA, CDR2 YSYEKL. CDR3 amino acids: CASSQDPLNYNEQFF. CDR3 DNA sequence: TGCGCCAGCAGCCAAGATCCACTTAACTACAATGAGCAGTTCTTC.

V and J are TRBV30 and TRBJ1-1, with a weak D call TRBD1 (5 bases). Germline loops: CDR1 GTSNPN, CDR2 SVGIG (reference sequence). V was cut by 2 bases and J by 0 bases, with 10 bases left in between. The CDR3 loop spans 14 amino acids. The CDR3 nucleotides read TGTGCCTGGAGTTCTTCGGGGGTGAACACTGAAGCTTTCTTT. Protein: CAWSSSGVNTEAFF.

This clone was seen only once. CDR3 sequence: CAILEARGSGQPQHF. CDR3 in DNA: TGTGCCATCCTTGAGGCCAGGGGAAGCGGTCAGCCCCAGCATTTT. The rearrangement uses TRBV28 and TRBJ1-5, with D tentatively TRBD1 (6 bases). Germline assignment: CDR1 MDHEN and CDR2 SYDVKM. With 10 bases removed from V and 6 bases from J, the gap between germline ends came to 22 bases. This CDR3 is built from 15 residues.

The rearrangement joins TRBV5-1 to TRBJ1-4; 9 bases map to TRBD1. Germline CDR1 is SGHRS and CDR2 is YFSETQ. This CDR3 region has 14 residues. J was trimmed by 5 bases and V by 4 bases; bases with no gene match: 3. This CDR3 reads CASSIQGANEKLFF. The CDR3 nucleotides read TGCGCCAGCAGCATACAGGGGGCGAATGAAAAACTGTTTTTT.

This clone was counted once. The sample holds other DNA sequences that translate to the same CDR3. The chain carries TRBV9 and TRBJ1-3; no reliable D call. There are 14 residues in the CDR3. CDR1 is SGDLS, CDR2 YYNGEE, per germline. V was trimmed by 0 bases and J by 0 bases, leaving 4 bases between them. In DNA, the CDR3 is TGTGCCAGCAGCGTAGGGGACTCTGGAAACACCATATATTTT. As protein: CASSVGDSGNTIYF. The full variable domain, in which reference TRBV9 and TRBJ1-3 provide the parts outside the CDR3, is DSGVTQTPKHLITATGQRVTLRCSPRSGDLSVYWYQQSLDQGLQFLIQYYNGEERAKGNILERFSAQQFPDLHSELNLSSLELGDSALYFCASSVGDSGNTIYFGEGSWLTVV.

This chain joins TRBV27 and TRBJ2-1; D is unclear. The CDR3 is 13 amino acids. Trimming shortened V by 3 bases and J by 9 bases, and 12 bases separated the two germline ends. CDR1 and CDR2 (germline): MNHEY, SMNVEV (reference sequence). CDR3 sequence: CASSFRIGGEQFF. CDR3 DNA sequence: TGTGCCAGCAGTTTTCGGATAGGCGGTGAGCAGTTCTTC.

The chain has TRBV10-3 and TRBJ2-2; TRBD1 agrees at 7 bases. The length of the CDR3 is 15 residues. After removal of 2 bases from V and 3 bases from J, the junction contained 3 bases not matched to a gene. Germline V CDR1 and CDR2: ENHRY, SYGVKD. In nucleotides, the CDR3 is TGTGCCATCAGTGAGCCTGACAGGGACACCGGGGAGCTGTTTTTT. Its translation: CAISEPDRDTGELFF.

The chain combines TRBV5-8 with TRBJ1-1, with D possibly TRBD1 on 6 matching bases. The germline V and J ends were trimmed by 4 bases and 8 bases, with 18 bases remaining between them. The CDR3 has 14 residues. Germline V gives CDR1 SGHTS, CDR2 YDEGEE. The CDR3 here is CASSSTRGRMEAFF. Written as DNA, the CDR3 is TGTGCCAGCAGCAGTACCCGGGGGCGGATGGAAGCTTTCTTT.

This rearrangement joins TRBV5-6 to TRBJ1-1; D call uncertain. CDR3 length equals 13 residues. V gave up 0 bases and J gave up 0 bases, with 3 bases separating them. CDR1 is SGHDT and CDR2 is YYEEEE in the germline V gene. CDR3 bases: TGTGCCAGCAGCTTGGTAATGAACACTGAAGCTTTCTTT. Its translation is CASSLVMNTEAFF.

The genes are TRBV28 and TRBJ1-2; no clear D. Germline CDR1 reads MDHEN; CDR2 reads SYDVKM. V was pared by 5 bases and J by 3 bases, with 7 bases between. The CDR3 runs 12 residues. CDR3 region: CASSIDYYGYTF. In nucleotides, the CDR3 is TGTGCCAGCAGTATAGATTACTATGGCTACACCTTC.

The V and J genes are TRBV9 and TRBJ2-3, with 7 bases identical to TRBD1. V shed 3 bases and J 0 bases; nucleotides not matched to a gene: 19. There are 20 residues in the CDR3. Per the germline V gene, CDR1 is SGDLS and CDR2 is YYNGEE. The CDR3 protein is CASSDRPTPGQVGSTDTQYF. DNA for the CDR3: TGTGCCAGCAGCGATAGGCCCACACCTGGACAGGTCGGGAGCACAGATACGCAGTATTTT. Based on the CDR3 plus reference TRBV9 and TRBJ2-3, the full variable domain is DSGVTQTPKHLITATGQRVTLRCSPRSGDLSVYWYQQSLDQGLQFLIQYYNGEERAKGNILERFSAQQFPDLHSELNLSSLELGDSALYFCASSDRPTPGQVGSTDTQYFGPGTRLTVL.

In its sample, this clone was seen once. The rearrangement joins TRBV7-2 to TRBJ1-4, with 8 nucleotides matching TRBD1. Germline V gene sequence: CDR1 SGHTA, CDR2 FQGNSA. Trimming removed 2 bases from V and 8 bases from J; junction bases left unmatched: 10. The CDR3 has 16 residues. CDR3 protein: CASSLYGTGLGEKLFF. As DNA, the CDR3 is TGTGCCAGCAGCTTATATGGGACAGGCTTGGGGGAAAAACTGTTTTTT.

For the CDR3, the DNA is TGTGCCAGCGAGGAAAACTCCTACAATGAGCAGTTCTTC. Encoded protein: CASEENSYNEQFF. J is TRBJ2-1 and V is TRBV12-3 or TRBV12-4, with D uncertain. The CDR3 has 13 residues. V was clipped by 8 bases and J by 0 bases, with 8 bases between them.

This clone showed up just a few times. The gene calls are TRBV19 and TRBJ2-7; D is ambiguous. There are 11 residues in the CDR3. CDR1 and CDR2 from the germline V gene are LNHDA and SQIVND (reference sequence). V lost 6 bases and J lost 6, with 9 bases in between. CDR3 loop: CASSRAGEQYF. As DNA, the CDR3 is TGTGCCAGTAGCCGGGCCGGCGAGCAGTACTTC.

V usage is TRBV6-5 and J usage is TRBJ2-5; tentatively, D is TRBD2 (6 bases). This CDR3 region has 14 residues. V dropped 5 bases and J dropped 5 bases, with 15 bases sitting between them. Germline assignment: CDR1 MNHEY and CDR2 SVGAGI. This CDR3 is CASSPNHGGETQYF. In DNA form, the CDR3 reads TGTGCCAGCAGTCCTAACCACGGAGGGGAGACCCAGTACTTC.

The chain has TRBV2 and TRBJ1-1; weak D call: TRBD1 (6 bases). Germline V CDR1 and CDR2: SNHLY, FYNNEI. The CDR3 loop spans 13 amino acids. V dropped 8 bases and J dropped 4 bases, with 14 bases sitting between them. The CDR3 sequence is CASGGNRVTEAFF. CDR3 sequence (DNA): TGTGCCAGCGGGGGTAACAGGGTCACTGAAGCTTTCTTT.